This T cell receptor beta chain is from a study of cytomegalovirus exposure and HLA in healthy donors. Study details: The same platform was used for the 120 validation repertoires and the roughly 730 first-cohort repertoires, a later analysis reported. Whole-study findings and limits: Whilst most TCR sequences proved rare, a subset of public TCRs occurred across many donors. The classifier reportedly diagnosed cytomegalovirus status with high sensitivity and specificity. Subsequent analysis revealed that first-cohort TCR clusters tended to co-occur in the roughly 120 validation repertoires.

Concerning this clone: Its antigen is currently unknown.

The protocol was immunoSEQ multiplex PCR, while the TCRdb copy is restricted to in-frame clones and leaves out a portion. Of 130,000 to 150,000 clones listed, about 90% are singletons. The CDR3 runs to 17 residues. V lost 3 bases to trimming and J lost 2 bases; unmatched junction nucleotides: 12. The germline CDR1 and CDR2 sequences are MGHRA and YSYEKL. The V call is TRBV4-1, the J call TRBJ2-7; 8 positions match TRBD2. This TCR derives from a woman under 30 in good health and CMV-seropositive. Sample: PBMCs. The CDR3 is CASSQEKTSGGPYEQYF. The CDR3 DNA reads as TGCGCCAGCAGCCAGGAAAAAACTAGCGGAGGACCCTACGAGCAGTACTTC.